These 2 T cell receptor beta chains originate from one sample sequenced in a study of post-analysis software for immune sequencing data. Findings of the study overall: Higher frequency in patients than in controls was seen for about 5 TRBV segments, with TRBV5-6, TRBV5-1 and TRBV20-1 among them.

cDNA libraries for TCR beta contained unique molecular identifiers. From the PCR reads, TCRdb called clonotypes with MiXCR, one entry per CDR3 protein. The sample gives about 540,000 distinct CDR3 sequences, 30% to 40% of which show up once; 5% to 6% is in the top ten. These TCRs are of unknown antigen specificity. Sequenced input: blood. These receptors were taken from a girl aged 2-17 years with multiple sclerosis.

This clonotype was detected a few times. V gene TRBV5-1 combines with J gene TRBJ2-2, with no clear D. Trimming removed 3 bases from V and 3 bases from J, with 3 bases in between. The CDR3 runs to 12 residues. Germline CDR1 SGHRS, CDR2 YFSETQ. The CDR3, as DNA: TGCGCCAGCAGCTACCACACCGGGGAGCTGTTTTTT. Translated, it gives CASSYHTGELFF.

This clonotype has a handful of counts. The gene calls are TRBV20-1 and TRBJ2-7; D perhaps matches TRBD1 (6 bases). The germline V gene has CDR1 DFQATT and CDR2 SNEGSKA (reference sequence). V dropped 3 bases and J dropped 4 bases, with 13 bases sitting between them. This CDR3 is built from 13 residues. The CDR3 DNA is TGCAGTGCTAGGGGGGCAGGGTGGTACGAGCAGTACTTC. It specifies CSARGAGWYEQYF.